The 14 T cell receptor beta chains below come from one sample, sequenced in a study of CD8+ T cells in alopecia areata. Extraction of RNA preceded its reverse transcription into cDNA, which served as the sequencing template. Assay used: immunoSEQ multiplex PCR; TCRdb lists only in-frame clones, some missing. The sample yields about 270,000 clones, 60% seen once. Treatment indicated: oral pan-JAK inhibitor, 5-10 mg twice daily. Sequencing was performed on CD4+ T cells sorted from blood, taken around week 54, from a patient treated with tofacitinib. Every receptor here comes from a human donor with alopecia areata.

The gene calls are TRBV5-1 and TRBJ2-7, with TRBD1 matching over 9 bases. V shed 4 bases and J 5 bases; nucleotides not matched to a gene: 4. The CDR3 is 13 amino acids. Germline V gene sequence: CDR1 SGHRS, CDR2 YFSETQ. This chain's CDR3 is CASSTGGADEQYF. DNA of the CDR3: TGCGCCAGCAGCACAGGGGGCGCGGACGAGCAGTACTTC.

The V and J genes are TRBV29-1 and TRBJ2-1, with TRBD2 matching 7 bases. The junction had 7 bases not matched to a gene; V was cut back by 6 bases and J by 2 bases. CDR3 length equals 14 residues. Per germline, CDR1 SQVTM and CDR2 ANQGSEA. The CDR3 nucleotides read TGCAGCGTCGACACTAGCGTCCCCTACAATGAGCAGTTCTTC. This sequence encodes CSVDTSVPYNEQFF.

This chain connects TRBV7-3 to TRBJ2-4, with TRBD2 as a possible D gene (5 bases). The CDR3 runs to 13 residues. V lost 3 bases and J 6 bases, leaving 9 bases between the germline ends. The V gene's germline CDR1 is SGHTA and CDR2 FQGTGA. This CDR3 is CASSLSGGNIQYF. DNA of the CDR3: TGTGCCAGCAGCTTGAGCGGAGGAAACATTCAGTACTTC. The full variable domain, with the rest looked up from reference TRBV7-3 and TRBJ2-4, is GAGVSQTPSNKVTEKGKYVELRCDPISGHTALYWYRQSLGQGPEFLIYFQGTGAADDSGLPNDRFFAVRPEGSVSTLKIQRTERGDSAVYLCASSLSGGNIQYFGAGTRLSVL.

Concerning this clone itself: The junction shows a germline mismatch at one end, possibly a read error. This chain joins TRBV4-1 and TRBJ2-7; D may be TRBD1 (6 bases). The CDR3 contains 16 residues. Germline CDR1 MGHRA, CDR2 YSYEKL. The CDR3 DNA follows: TGTGCCAGCAGCTTACTCAGGGGCCGAACCTCCTACGAGCAGTACTTC. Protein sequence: CASSLLRGRTSYEQYF.

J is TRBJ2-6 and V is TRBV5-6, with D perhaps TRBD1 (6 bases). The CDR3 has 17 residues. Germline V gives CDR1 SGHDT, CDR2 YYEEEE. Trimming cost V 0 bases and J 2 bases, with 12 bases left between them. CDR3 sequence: CASSLESGAPGANVLTF. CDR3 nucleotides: TGTGCCAGCAGCTTGGAGTCAGGGGCTCCTGGGGCCAACGTCCTGACTTTC.

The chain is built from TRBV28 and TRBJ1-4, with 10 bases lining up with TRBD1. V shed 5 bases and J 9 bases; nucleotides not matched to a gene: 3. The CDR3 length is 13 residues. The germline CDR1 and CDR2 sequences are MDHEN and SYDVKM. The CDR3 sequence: CASSPGQGKKLFF. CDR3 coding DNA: TGTGCCAGCAGTCCGGGACAGGGGAAAAAACTGTTTTTT.

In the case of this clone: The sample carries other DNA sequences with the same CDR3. The CDR3, as DNA: TGTGCCAGCAGTGAGCGGGCTAACTATGGCTACACCTTC. This translates into CASSERANYGYTF. V and J are TRBV25-1 and TRBJ1-2, with D uncertain. This CDR3 spans 13 amino acids. V lost 3 bases to trimming and J lost 0 bases, with 5 bases between them. CDR1 is MGHDK, CDR2 SYGVNS, per germline.

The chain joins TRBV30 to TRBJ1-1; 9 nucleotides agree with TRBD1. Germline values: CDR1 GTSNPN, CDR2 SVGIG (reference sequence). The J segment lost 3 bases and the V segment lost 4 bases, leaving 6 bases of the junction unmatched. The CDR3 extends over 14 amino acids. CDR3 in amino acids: CAWKGQGLYTEAFF. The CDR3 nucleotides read TGTGCCTGGAAGGGACAGGGCTTATACACTGAAGCTTTCTTT.

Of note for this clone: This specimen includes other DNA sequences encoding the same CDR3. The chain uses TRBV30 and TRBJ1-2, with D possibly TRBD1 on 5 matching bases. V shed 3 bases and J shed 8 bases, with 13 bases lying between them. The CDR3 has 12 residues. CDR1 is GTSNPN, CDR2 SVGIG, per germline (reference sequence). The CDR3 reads CAWSLGQGGYTF. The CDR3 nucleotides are TGTGCCTGGAGCCTCGGACAAGGGGGCTACACCTTC.

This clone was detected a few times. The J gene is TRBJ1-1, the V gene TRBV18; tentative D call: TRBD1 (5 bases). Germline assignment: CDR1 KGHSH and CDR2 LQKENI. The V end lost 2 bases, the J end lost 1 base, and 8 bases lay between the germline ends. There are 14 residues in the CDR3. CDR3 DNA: TGTGCCAGCTCACCAGGGGCGGAGAACACTGAAGCTTTCTTT. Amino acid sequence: CASSPGAENTEAFF.

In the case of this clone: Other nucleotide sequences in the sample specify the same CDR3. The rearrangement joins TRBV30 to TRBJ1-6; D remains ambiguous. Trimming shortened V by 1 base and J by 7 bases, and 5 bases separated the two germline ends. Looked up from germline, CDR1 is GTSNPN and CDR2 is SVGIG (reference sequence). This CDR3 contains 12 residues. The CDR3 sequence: CAWSEGNSPLHF. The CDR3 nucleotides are TGTGCCTGGAGTGAAGGGAATTCACCCCTCCACTTT.

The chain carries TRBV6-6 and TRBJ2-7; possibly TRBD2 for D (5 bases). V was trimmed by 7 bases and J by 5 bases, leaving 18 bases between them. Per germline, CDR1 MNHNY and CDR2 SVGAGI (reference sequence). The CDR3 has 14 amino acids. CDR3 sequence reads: CASNEVRGPNEQYF. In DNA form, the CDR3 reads TGTGCCAGCAACGAGGTCCGAGGGCCCAACGAGCAGTACTTC.

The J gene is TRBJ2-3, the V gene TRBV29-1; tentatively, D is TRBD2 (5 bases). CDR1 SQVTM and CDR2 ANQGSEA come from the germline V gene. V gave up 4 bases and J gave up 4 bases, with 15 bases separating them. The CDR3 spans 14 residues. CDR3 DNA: TGCAGCGTTGTGAGACGGGGTCTCTCAGATACGCAGTATTTT. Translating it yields CSVVRRGLSDTQYF.

The CDR3 sequence is CASGQTPSTNEKLFF. CDR3 bases: TGTGCCAGCGGGCAAACTCCTTCAACTAATGAAAAACTGTTTTTT. The V gene is TRBV7-8, the J gene TRBJ1-4; no definite D call. In germline, CDR1 is SGHVS, CDR2 FQNEAQ. Trimming removed 8 bases from V and 0 bases from J, with 13 bases in between. This CDR3 has 15 residues.